This T cell receptor (beta chain) was retrieved from a study of cytomegalovirus exposure and HLA in healthy donors. All donors participated as healthy donors of bone marrow. The PCR contained 60 Vbeta and 13 Jbeta primers. Clones were read by immunoSEQ multiplex PCR, and TCRdb kept only the in-frame ones, dropping some. The sample shows around 190,000 clones, more than 65% of them seen only once. Trimming removed 3 bases from V and 3 bases from J, with 8 bases in between. CDR3 length: 14 residues. The germline V gene has CDR1 LNHDA and CDR2 SQIVND (reference sequence). The study, taken as a whole, reports: The study assumed roughly uniform donor sequencing depth for presence/absence analyses.

In the case of this clone: Its antigen is as yet unknown.

Sequencing used PBMCs. This rearrangement joins TRBV19 to TRBJ1-4; no clear D gene. This TCR came from a man in his forties or fifties in good health and CMV-seropositive. The CDR3 DNA sequence: TGTGCCAGTAGTATGCTCGGGTCTAATGAAAAACTGTTTTTT. Translation gives CASSMLGSNEKLFF.